The rows below give T cell receptor beta chains drawn from one sample of a study of regulatory T cells. The method was immunoSEQ multiplex PCR; TCRdb's version includes in-frame clones alone and lacks a portion of them. This table has about 15,000 clones, roughly 90% appearing once. Sequenced material: CD8+ T cells sorted from blood. The source is a person aged 18 to 30 with CD3G deficiency. CDR3s include the opening cysteine and the closing phenylalanine or tryptophan. Clone size is given for some rows only: seen once, a few or many times, or a class if the clone is expanded.

length | V | size | CDR3
14 | TRBV27 | - | CASKVFYGNQPQHF
17 | TRBV7-8 | - | CASSSPAQRETTDTQYF
12 | TRBV6-1 | - | CASRQGADTQYF
16 | TRBV5-1 | - | CASSSGQGATNEKLFF
12 | TRBV7-2 | - | CASSWTLYEQYF
11 | TRBV20-1 | - | CSASPLREQYF
19 | TRBV4-1 | - | CASSYLHQDNGVVNTEAFF
14 | TRBV19 | once | CASSPFQEVTEAFF
14 | TRBV4-3 | - | CASSQDYKNQPQHF
12 | TRBV5-6 | - | CASSPTGGEQFF
13 | TRBV27 | - | CASSDSVGTEAFF
20 | TRBV21-1 | - | CASSNAPQGWEFATNEKLFF
9 | TRBV5-8 | - | CASSLADNF
15 | TRBV19 | - | CASSTGTAYQETQYF
17 | TRBV4-2 | - | CASSQDLPDMSTDTQYF
11 | TRBV4-1 | - | CASSLDNEQYF
14 | TRBV27 | - | CASGLAGVPGEQYF
13 | TRBV6-1 | - | CASSVGSPYEQYF
11 | TRBV10-3 | - | CAIWSGDEQYF
14 | TRBV6-7 | once | CASRTGTVIYEQYF
14 | TRBV15 | - | CATNSWADNTEAFF
14 | TRBV7-9 | - | CASSPKRGADTQYF
12 | TRBV7-9 | - | CASSFGQNEQFF
15 | TRBV6-5 | - | CASSYSVGSNQPQHF
14 | TRBV4-1 | - | CASSPRDSSYEQYF
16 | TRBV7-9 | few | CASSLFFGRGNTEAFF
13 | TRBV28 | - | CASSFGGQYEQYF
11 | TRBV28 | - | CASSVGGRAFF
12 | TRBV10-3 | - | CAISDSGGEQYF
17 | TRBV4-1 | - | CASSPPAGGASTGELFF
13 | TRBV10-1 | - | CASSEGAGPVQYF
11 | TRBV6-5 | - | CASSEGYEQYF
15 | TRBV11-2 | - | CASSYTGGDNSPLHF
16 | TRBV5-1 | once | CASSPTYGTVYNEQFF
15 | TRBV30 | - | CASTAGQGLNAEAFF
18 | TRBV28 | - | CASSPSSLAGGPTYEQYF
16 | TRBV12-2 | - | CAIRTGPTSGANVLTF
12 | TRBV11-2 | - | CASSLGASEAFF
11 | TRBV27 | - | CASSRTGELFF